The 5 T cell receptor beta chains listed next were all sequenced from one sample in a study of shared clonotypes between healthy human individuals. Data came from immunoSEQ multiplex PCR; TCRdb stores just in-frame clones and leaves some out. Found here are 2,500,000 or so clones, roughly 92% of them singletons; the top ten hold 0.14%. Sequenced input: naive CD4+ T cells sorted from blood. The subset is: CD45RA+ positively selected. Receptors were obtained from a man aged 18 to 29 in good health.

The chain is built from TRBV18 and TRBJ1-1, with 12 positions matching TRBD1. V gave up 8 bases and J gave up 5 bases; unmatched junction bases: 21. This CDR3 spans 19 amino acids. Germline V CDR1 and CDR2: KGHSH, LQKENI. Here the CDR3 reads CASTYIAPGTGGPRTEAFF. CDR3 in DNA: TGTGCCAGCACATACATTGCCCCCGGGACAGGGGGCCCCCGAACTGAAGCTTTCTTT. Using reference TRBV18 and TRBJ1-1 for the parts outside the CDR3, the full variable domain is NAGVMQNPRHLVRRRGQEARLRCSPMKGHSHVYWYRQLPEEGLKFMVYLQKENIIDESGMPKERFSAEFPKEGPSILRIQQVVRGDSAAYFCASTYIAPGTGGPRTEAFFGQGTRLTVV.

The count of this clone is one. The genes are TRBV29-1 and TRBJ2-3, with a tentative D call TRBD1 (6 bases). This CDR3 has 13 residues. Looked up from germline, CDR1 is SQVTM and CDR2 is ANQGSEA. The V and J ends lost 7 bases and 7 bases respectively, with 18 bases between them. For the CDR3, the DNA is TGCAGCGCGCGCGAAACAGGGTCTAATACGCAGTATTTT. This codes for CSARETGSNTQYF.

The genes are TRBV11-3 and TRBJ2-2; D ambiguous. The CDR3 is 11 amino acids. V gave up 3 bases and J gave up 9 bases, with 5 bases separating them. Germline V gene data show CDR1 as SGHNT and CDR2 as YENEEA. CDR3 nucleotides: TGTGCCAGCAGCTTCGGCAGGGAGCTGTTTTTT. Its translation: CASSFGRELFF.

V usage is TRBV5-4 and J usage is TRBJ2-3, with TRBD2 matching over 9 bases. Germline trimming cut 6 bases from V and 6 bases from J; bases unmatched to any gene: 11. Looked up from germline, CDR1 is SGHNT and CDR2 is YYREEE (reference sequence). The CDR3 consists of 15 residues. Here the CDR3 DNA reads TGTGCCAGCAAGAGTAGCGGGGGCCTTCAGGATACGCAGTATTTT. Protein product: CASKSSGGLQDTQYF.

The CDR3 sequence is CAWTRAGRNTEAFF. The CDR3, as DNA: TGTGCCTGGACGAGGGCAGGGAGGAACACTGAAGCTTTCTTT. V and J are TRBV30 and TRBJ1-1; possible D gene TRBD1, 5 bases. Germline V gene lookup returns CDR1 GTSNPN and CDR2 SVGIG (reference sequence). The CDR3 has 14 amino acids. Trimming took off 4 bases at V and 1 base at J, with 13 bases between the two ends.